This TCR beta chain was recovered during a study of multiple sclerosis patients with progressive multifocal leukoencephalopathy. From germline, CDR1 is ENHRY and CDR2 SYGVKD. The CDR3 sequence is 13 residues long. Between the trimmed V and J ends, which lost 6 bases and 3 bases, there was a span of 11 bases. Using immunoSEQ multiplex PCR, the repertoire was profiled, and TCRdb retains in-frame clones only, with some absent. This table has 30,000 or so clones, 90% appearing once. Sample time point: about 13 months of natalizumab therapy. Notes on this clone: The antigen is unknown.

Findings and caveats of the study: Less diverse TRB repertoires were suggested in most PML patients. Preferential TRBV-TRBJ pairings or common gene usage were not detected at PML.

The rearrangement joins TRBV10-3 to TRBJ1-2, with D unresolved. The sample was PBMCs, taken from a patient treated with natalizumab. This TCR was sampled from a human donor with multiple sclerosis. The chain's CDR3 is CAISLQPYYGYTF. In DNA, the CDR3 is TGTGCCATCAGCCTTCAGCCCTACTATGGCTACACCTTC.